This T cell receptor (beta chain) derives from a study of T cells in narcolepsy. General study results and limits: Healthy controls reportedly lacked the autoreactive clonotypes serially found in patients' blood.

Per germline, CDR1 SGHTA and CDR2 FQGNSA. V lost 6 bases and J lost 5, with 14 bases in between. The length of the CDR3 is 13 residues. As concerns this clone: Antigen: not known.

Using immunoSEQ multiplex PCR, the repertoire was profiled, and TCRdb retains in-frame clones only, with some absent. This sample has 25,000 to 35,000 clones, with approximately 85% found just once. V is TRBV7-2 and J is TRBJ2-7; possible D gene TRBD2, 6 bases. Sequencing was performed on memory (CD45RA-) CD4+ T cells from blood. The sequence derives from a human donor in good health. CDR3 DNA: TGTGCCAGCAGGGCCCCGGGGGATCACGAGCAGTACTTC. Translation: CASRAPGDHEQYF.